Listed below are T cell receptor beta chains from one sample, sequenced in a study of beta chain features in type 1 diabetes. Sequencing was performed with immunoSEQ multiplex PCR; in TCRdb, only in-frame clones are kept and a portion is missing. In the table there are around 690,000 clones, around 12% of which are singletons. The sample was naive CD4+ T cells from blood. Receptors originate from a man aged 25-45 years with type 1 diabetes. Both conserved end residues are part of each CDR3. D genes are given only for firm matches. Only some rows state a clone size, as once, few, many or a class for expanded clones.

V gene: TRBV4-2; J gene: TRBJ1-6; clone size: NA; D gene: TRBD1; CDR3 DNA: TGTGCCAGCAGCCAAGGGTTGGGGGGACAGGACCATTCACCCCTCCACTTT; CDR3 protein: CASSQGLGGQDHSPLHF
V gene: TRBV15; J gene: TRBJ1-5; clone size: NA; D gene: NA; CDR3 DNA: TGTGCCACCAGACCTGTACAGGGTTTGGGACCCCAGCATTTT; CDR3 protein: CATRPVQGLGPQHF
V gene: TRBV7-2; J gene: TRBJ2-1; clone size: NA; D gene: TRBD2; CDR3 DNA: TGTGCCAACAGCTTCCCCGGGACTAGGGACAATGAGCAGTTCTTC; CDR3 protein: CANSFPGTRDNEQFF
V gene: TRBV27; J gene: TRBJ2-1; clone size: NA; D gene: TRBD2; CDR3 DNA: TGTGCCAGCTCTGAATACGGGGGGGCGGGTGAGCAGTTCTTC; CDR3 protein: CASSEYGGAGEQFF
V gene: TRBV4-3; J gene: TRBJ2-6; clone size: few; D gene: TRBD1; CDR3 DNA: TGCGCCAGCAGCCAAGGTTTGATCCAGGGGGCTGGGGCCAACGTCCTGACTTTC; CDR3 protein: CASSQGLIQGAGANVLTF
V gene: TRBV28; J gene: TRBJ2-7; clone size: NA; D gene: NA; CDR3 DNA: TGTGCCAGCAGTTTGCTAGAGTACGAGCAGTACTTC; CDR3 protein: CASSLLEYEQYF
V gene: TRBV27; J gene: TRBJ1-2; clone size: NA; D gene: NA; CDR3 DNA: TGTGCCAGCAGTTCCCAATTTACAGGGATGGGCTATGGCTACACCTTC; CDR3 protein: CASSSQFTGMGYGYTF
V gene: TRBV14; J gene: TRBJ1-3; clone size: NA; D gene: NA; CDR3 DNA: TGTGCCAGCAGCCAGCGAGGCTCTGGAAACACCATATATTTT; CDR3 protein: CASSQRGSGNTIYF
V gene: TRBV7-2; J gene: TRBJ2-3; clone size: NA; D gene: NA; CDR3 DNA: TGTGCCAGCAGCTTAGCTCGGGGGGCGGATACGCAGTATTTT; CDR3 protein: CASSLARGADTQYF
V gene: TRBV5-6; J gene: TRBJ1-3; clone size: NA; D gene: TRBD1; CDR3 DNA: TGTGCCAGCAGCTACCGGGACAGGGCTGGAAACACCATATATTTT; CDR3 protein: CASSYRDRAGNTIYF
V gene: TRBV25-1; J gene: TRBJ1-1; clone size: NA; D gene: NA; CDR3 DNA: TGTGCCAGCACTCGGAACGCTGAAGCTTTCTTT; CDR3 protein: CASTRNAEAFF
V gene: TRBV7-8; J gene: TRBJ1-2; clone size: NA; D gene: TRBD1; CDR3 DNA: TGTGCCAGCAGCACCCGACAGGGAGCAAACTATGGCTACACCTTC; CDR3 protein: CASSTRQGANYGYTF
V gene: TRBV7-7; J gene: TRBJ2-3; clone size: NA; D gene: TRBD1; CDR3 DNA: TGTGCTAGCAGCTTAGGACAGGGCGATACGCAGTATTTT; CDR3 protein: CASSLGQGDTQYF
V gene: TRBV2; J gene: TRBJ2-7; clone size: NA; D gene: NA; CDR3 DNA: TGTGCCAGCAATGTGGACAGCTACGAGCAGTACTTC; CDR3 protein: CASNVDSYEQYF
V gene: TRBV7-9; J gene: TRBJ1-2; clone size: NA; D gene: TRBD1; CDR3 DNA: TGTGCCAGCAGCATACAGGGGGGCAACTATGGCTACACCTTC; CDR3 protein: CASSIQGGNYGYTF
V gene: TRBV11-2; J gene: TRBJ2-3; clone size: NA; D gene: NA; CDR3 DNA: TGTGCCAGCACCCTGGGGGACTTCATCACAGATACGCAGTATTTT; CDR3 protein: CASTLGDFITDTQYF
V gene: TRBV7-3; J gene: TRBJ1-1; clone size: NA; D gene: TRBD1; CDR3 DNA: TGTGCCAGCAGCCGTACAGGGGGCCAGAACACTGAAGCTTTCTTT; CDR3 protein: CASSRTGGQNTEAFF
V gene: TRBV19; J gene: TRBJ2-6; clone size: NA; D gene: NA; CDR3 DNA: TGTGCCAGTCGACTGGCTGGGGCCAACGTCCTGACTTTC; CDR3 protein: CASRLAGANVLTF
V gene: TRBV10-3; J gene: TRBJ2-2; clone size: few; D gene: NA; CDR3 DNA: TGTGCCATCAGTGAGTCTGGGCGCCGGGAGCTGTTTTTT; CDR3 protein: CAISESGRRELFF
V gene: TRBV18; J gene: TRBJ1-1; clone size: NA; D gene: NA; CDR3 DNA: TGTGCCAGCTCACCTCAGGGACTAAACACTGAAGCTTTCTTT; CDR3 protein: CASSPQGLNTEAFF
V gene: TRBV11-2; J gene: TRBJ2-7; clone size: few; D gene: NA; CDR3 DNA: TGTGCCAGCAGCCGGACAGAGGGGATCTACGAGCAGTACTTC; CDR3 protein: CASSRTEGIYEQYF
V gene: TRBV29-1; J gene: TRBJ1-5; clone size: few; D gene: TRBD1; CDR3 DNA: TGCAGCGTCGCTACCGGGACAGGGGATCAGCCCCAGCATTTT; CDR3 protein: CSVATGTGDQPQHF
V gene: TRBV4-1; J gene: TRBJ2-1; clone size: NA; D gene: NA; CDR3 DNA: TGCGCCAGCAGCCAAGATCACAGGTCCGACAATGAGCAGTTCTTC; CDR3 protein: CASSQDHRSDNEQFF
V gene: TRBV7-9; J gene: TRBJ2-2; clone size: NA; D gene: NA; CDR3 DNA: TGTGCCAGCAGCTTAGTGAACAGCTACACCGGGGAGCTGTTTTTT; CDR3 protein: CASSLVNSYTGELFF
V gene: TRBV11-3; J gene: TRBJ2-4; clone size: NA; D gene: NA; CDR3 DNA: TGTGCCAGCAGCTCTCGGGAGGGGGCAGCCAAAAACATTCAGTACTTC; CDR3 protein: CASSSREGAAKNIQYF
V gene: TRBV5-1; J gene: TRBJ2-3; clone size: NA; D gene: TRBD1; CDR3 DNA: TGCGCCAGCAGCTCGCCGGGACAGTACACAGATACGCAGTATTTT; CDR3 protein: CASSSPGQYTDTQYF
V gene: TRBV5-6; J gene: TRBJ1-5; clone size: few; D gene: NA; CDR3 DNA: TGTGCCAGCAGCCCGGGATGGGGGAGCAATCAGCCCCAGCATTTT; CDR3 protein: CASSPGWGSNQPQHF
V gene: TRBV5-6; J gene: TRBJ1-2; clone size: few; D gene: TRBD1; CDR3 DNA: TGTGCCAGCAGCTCGACACGGACAGGGAGCGCCACTAACTATGGCTACACCTTC; CDR3 protein: CASSSTRTGSATNYGYTF
V gene: TRBV27; J gene: TRBJ2-1; clone size: NA; D gene: TRBD2; CDR3 DNA: TGTGCCAGCAGTATGCCCCCTAGCGGGGGCAGGAATGAGCAGTTCTTC; CDR3 protein: CASSMPPSGGRNEQFF
V gene: TRBV15; J gene: TRBJ1-1; clone size: NA; D gene: NA; CDR3 DNA: TGTGCCACCAGCCTTAATTCAGGGGCTAACACTGAAGCTTTCTTT; CDR3 protein: CATSLNSGANTEAFF